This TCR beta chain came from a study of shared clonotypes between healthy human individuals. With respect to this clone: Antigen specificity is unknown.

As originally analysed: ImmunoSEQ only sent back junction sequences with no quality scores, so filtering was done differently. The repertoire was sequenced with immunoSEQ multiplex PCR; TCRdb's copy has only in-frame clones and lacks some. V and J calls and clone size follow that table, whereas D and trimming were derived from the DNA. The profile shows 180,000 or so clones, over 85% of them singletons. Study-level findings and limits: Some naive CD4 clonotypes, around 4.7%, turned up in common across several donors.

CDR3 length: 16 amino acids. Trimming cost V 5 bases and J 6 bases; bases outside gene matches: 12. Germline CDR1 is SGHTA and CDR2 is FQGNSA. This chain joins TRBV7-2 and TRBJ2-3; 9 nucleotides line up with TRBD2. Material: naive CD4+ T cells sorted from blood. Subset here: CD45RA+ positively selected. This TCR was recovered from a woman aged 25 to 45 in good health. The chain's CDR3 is CASSRGGRGYVDTQYF. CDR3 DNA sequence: TGTGCCAGCAGCCGTGGCGGGAGGGGCTATGTTGATACGCAGTATTTT.